The text below deals with one T cell receptor beta chain. Many counts were recorded for this clonotype. It lacks a known antigen. No much larger clonotype is one base removed from it; base qualities were not supplied. Based on the germline V gene, the CDR1 and CDR2 sequences are MNHEY and SVGAGI. V gives up 2 bases and J gives up 5 bases, and the segment between their germline ends measures 15 bases. The CDR3, from cysteine to phenylalanine, totals 16 residues. Only CDR3 DNA is held: 48 bases, read in frame from base 1. The data were taken from a study of identical twins (dated by TCRdb to about 2016). For the wider study: To test whether fetal clonotypes persist, the study used deep sequencing on TCR alpha and beta repertoires from monozygotic twins, unrelated adults of various ages, and cord blood. Replicate twin experiments were performed at different times using different library preparation protocols to rule out contamination. Findings and caveats that apply to the study as a whole: Excess twin sharing in beta out-of-frame sequences was weaker because fewer shared sequences lowered the signal-to-noise ratio. Because the same donors could not be followed over many years, the conclusions depended on cross-sectional statistical analysis. Zero-insertion analyses could be partly confounded by invariant T cells such as MAIT and iNKT, although diverse VJ usage argued against such confounding for most clonotypes. Fewer insertions were carried by abundant cord blood beta clonotypes; a weaker similar trend was observed in young adult naive repertoires, while no such trend was observed in memory repertoires. Recombination models systematically underestimated out-of-frame TCR alpha sharing in monozygotic twins but agreed with sharing between unrelated individuals. Out-of-frame TCR alpha sequences shared between twins showed an excess of low generation-probability sequences compared with coincidental sharing between unrelated individuals.

Receptors were amplified or captured by 5' RACE. Sequencing was carried out with an Illumina HiSeq 2000. Template switching introduced a universal primer binding site; the final cDNA contained a unique molecular identifier, enabling accurate counting of TCR cDNA molecules. Specific primers in the conserved constant-segment region were used to synthesize first-strand cDNA for the TCR alpha and beta chains. To control for contamination, each cDNA library was double barcoded with a SMART-Mk sample barcode plus Illumina barcodes. TruSeq adapter sequences along with Illumina sample barcodes were introduced in two successive PCR steps. The Illumina HiSeq platform was used with custom primers to sequence TCR alpha and beta cDNA libraries. The original methods were these. Unique molecular identifiers were extracted from raw reads with MiGEC, and CDR3 positions were determined with MiXCR. Recombination models were inferred per individual with the repgenHMM and IGoR tools using an EM algorithm. The tcR package in R was used for shared clonotype analysis, with sharing normalized by the product of cloneset sizes. Out-of-frame nonproductive sequences were analyzed to study raw recombination free of thymic and clonal selection effects. TCRdb redid the processing of the public reads, applying fastp at Q25 and MiXCR, and retained in-frame beta chains. Every CDR3 protein is listed once, alongside the most common genes and DNA of its rows. The V and J calls were determined by TCRdb, not by the authors. For this sample there are approximately 680,000 distinct CDR3 sequences; about 7.6% appear just once. The ten largest clones add up to roughly 1.5% of the sample.

Every donor was a healthy Caucasian. The twin cohort consisted of three pairs of female monozygotic twins, all aged roughly 18 to 29 years. The RNA used for TCR libraries was isolated from peripheral blood mononuclear cells. This sample was also put to use in a study of yellow fever vaccine responses in identical twins. The second publication reports: The T cell response to vaccination in identical twins was reported by the authors to appear partly convergent and partly personalized. Focusing on identical twins, the study followed the T cell clones that responded to the vaccine, and did so with precision.

This clonotype was sampled from a woman between 18 and 29 years old in good health. The sample taken for sequencing was PBMCs. Recombination linked TRBV6-5 to TRBJ2-2; there is no confident call for the D gene. CDR3 protein: CASSYGVGRGTGELFF. The DNA sequence reads TGTGCCAGCAGTTACGGGGTCGGGCGTGGGACCGGGGAGCTGTTTTTT.